The 26 T cell receptor beta chains presented below share a single source sample, sequenced in a study of post-analysis software for immune sequencing data. Their antigens are not known. Findings and limits, study-wide: Among 5 or 6 TRBV segments more frequent in patients than controls were TRBV5-6, TRBV5-1 and TRBV20-1.

The authors incorporated unique molecular identifiers into the TCR beta cDNA libraries. Using its own MiXCR run on the PCR reads, TCRdb lists one record per CDR3 protein. The data contain fewer than 850,000 distinct CDR3 sequences, about half of them singletons. Material: blood. The source of these receptors is a girl aged 10 to 17 with multiple sclerosis.

The chain combines TRBV29-1 with TRBJ2-7; D is ambiguous. CDR1 SQVTM and CDR2 ANQGSEA come from the germline V gene. The CDR3 extends over 13 amino acids. Trimming shortened V by 1 base and J by 7 bases, and 14 bases separated the two germline ends. The CDR3 protein is CSVEVGSTGEQYF. DNA for the CDR3: TGCAGCGTTGAAGTGGGTAGCACCGGGGAGCAGTACTTC.

About this clonotype itself: At one of its ends the junction is not consistent with the germline gene, which may arise from a read error. The chain is built from TRBV5-8 and TRBJ1-5; D ambiguous. Germline V gene data show CDR1 as SGHTS and CDR2 as YDEGEE. This CDR3 has 13 residues. The CDR3: CAGSLVGHPPQHF. Written as DNA, the CDR3 is TGTGCCGGCAGTTTAGTAGGGCATCCGCCCCAGCATTTT.

This clonotype was counted a few times. V and J are TRBV5-8 and TRBJ2-1; 8 bases match TRBD2. Germline values: CDR1 SGHTS, CDR2 YDEGEE. This CDR3 contains 15 residues. After removal of 1 base from V and 4 bases from J, the junction contained 4 bases not matched to a gene. This CDR3 reads CASSLQAGAYNEQFF. In DNA form, the CDR3 reads TGTGCCAGCAGCTTGCAAGCGGGAGCGTACAATGAGCAGTTCTTC. Variable domain in full (rest from reference TRBV5-8 and TRBJ2-1): EAGVTQSPTHLIKTRGQQATLRCSPISGHTSVYWYQQALGLGLQFLLWYDEGEERNRGNFPPRFSGRQFPNYSSELNVNALELEDSALYLCASSLQAGAYNEQFFGPGTRLTVL.

The chain has TRBV13 and TRBJ2-7, with 7 bases aligning to TRBD1. From germline, CDR1 is PRHDT and CDR2 FYEKMQ (reference sequence). The CDR3 spans 16 residues. J gave up 2 bases and V 5 bases, and 12 bases lay outside the gene matches. The CDR3 nucleotides read TGTGCCAGCAGCCCGAAAGGGGGCATCGGAGCCTACGAGCAGTACTTC. Its protein is CASSPKGGIGAYEQYF.

J is TRBJ1-2 and V is TRBV6-5, with a tentative D call TRBD1 (6 bases). The CDR3 runs to 14 residues. Trimming cost V 6 bases and J 4 bases, with 15 bases left between them. Germline V CDR1 and CDR2: MNHEY, SVGAGI. The DNA of the CDR3 is TGTGCCAGCAGGCGAGAACAGGGAGGCTATGGCTACACCTTC. This translates into CASRREQGGYGYTF.

The rearrangement uses TRBV20-1 and TRBJ1-2; D is unclear. The V and J ends lost 5 bases and 8 bases respectively, with 18 bases between them. Per the germline V gene, CDR1 is DFQATT and CDR2 is SNEGSKA (reference sequence). The CDR3 runs 13 residues. Written as DNA, the CDR3 is TGCAGTGCTGCTACACAGCCCTGTGGAGGCTACACCTTC. Translation gives CSAATQPCGGYTF.

The rearrangement joins TRBV10-3 to TRBJ2-5; 9 positions agree with TRBD2. CDR1 is ENHRY, CDR2 SYGVKD, per germline. Germline trimming cut 2 bases from V and 12 bases from J; bases unmatched to any gene: 7. There are 13 residues in the CDR3. This CDR3 reads CAISEGLALAEYF. The CDR3 DNA is TGTGCCATCAGTGAGGGACTAGCGCTTGCCGAGTACTTC.

This clonotype was observed a handful of times. V is TRBV27 and J is TRBJ2-7; D is ambiguous. V lost 4 bases, J lost 5 bases, and 15 bases lay in between. The CDR3 runs to 14 residues. Germline V gene lookup returns CDR1 MNHEY and CDR2 SMNVEV (reference sequence). The CDR3 coding sequence is TGTGCCAGCAGTTCCCCAGGTCCGCGCCACGAGCAGTACTTC. Protein: CASSSPGPRHEQYF.

V is TRBV29-1 and J is TRBJ2-7, with D possibly TRBD1 on 6 matching bases. Germline V gene data show CDR1 as SQVTM and CDR2 as ANQGSEA. The CDR3 is 14 amino acids. Between the trimmed V and J ends, which lost 6 bases and 2 bases, there was a span of 17 bases. The CDR3 region has the DNA TGCAGCGTGGGGTCGTCGACAGGTCCCTACGAGCAGTACTTC. Its protein is CSVGSSTGPYEQYF.

The chain recombines TRBV28 with TRBJ2-1, with 12 bases matching TRBD2. The CDR3 runs 14 residues. Germline CDR1 reads MDHEN; CDR2 reads SYDVKM. With 5 bases clipped from V and 5 bases from J, the junction kept 1 base outside the gene matches. The CDR3 protein is CASSRLAGDNEQFF. The DNA for the CDR3 is TGTGCCAGCAGTCGACTAGCGGGAGACAATGAGCAGTTCTTC.

This clonotype was detected a few times. The chain employs TRBV7-9 and TRBJ2-1; the D call may be TRBD1 or TRBD2 (6 bases each). The CDR3 is 16 amino acids. V was pared by 5 bases and J by 9 bases, with 23 bases between. From germline, CDR1 is SEHNR and CDR2 FQNEAQ (reference sequence). The CDR3 DNA follows: TGTGCCAGCAGCCCGCAGGGGAACCAAGGAGGGGGTGAGCAGTTCTTC. It translates to CASSPQGNQGGGEQFF.

This chain joins TRBV13 and TRBJ2-3, with 12 bases identical to TRBD2. Losses at the gene ends were 3 bases for V and 2 bases for J; bases not matched to a gene: 6. Germline values: CDR1 PRHDT, CDR2 FYEKMQ (reference sequence). The CDR3 contains 17 residues. CDR3 nucleotides: TGTGCCAGCAGCTTTCCGACTAGCGGGAGAGCCACAGATACGCAGTATTTT. Translating gives CASSFPTSGRATDTQYF.

J is TRBJ2-5 and V is TRBV15, with TRBD2 identical over 7 bases. The end of the DNA fits TRBJ2-7 better, so the J call may be wrong. This CDR3 has 12 amino acids. The germline gives CDR1 LNHNV, CDR2 YYDKDF (reference sequence). CDR3 residues: CATSAGVDEQYF. CDR3 nucleotide sequence: TGTGCCACCTCTGCGGGAGTAGACGAGCAGTACTTC.

This sequence joins TRBV7-9 and TRBJ2-1; 8 bases agree with TRBD2. J lost 8 bases, V lost 1 base, and 16 bases had no gene match. Germline lookup yields CDR1 SEHNR and CDR2 FQNEAQ (reference sequence). The CDR3 loop spans 18 amino acids. This CDR3 is CASSLGKLSGREVDEQFF. Here the CDR3 DNA reads TGTGCCAGCAGCTTAGGGAAATTGTCTGGGCGGGAGGTCGATGAGCAGTTCTTC. Full variable domain (missing parts from reference TRBV7-9 and TRBJ2-1): DTGVSQNPRHKITKRGQNVTFRCDPISEHNRLYWYRQTLGQGPEFLTYFQNEAQLEKSRLLSDRFSAERPKGSFSTLEIQRTEQGDSAMYLCASSLGKLSGREVDEQFFGPGTRLTVL.

On this clonotype: Its ends do not fully match the called genes, so a read error is possible. CDR3 sequence (DNA): TGTCCCACCAGCAGAGCGCAGGGCCTCGAGCAGTACTTC. Its translation: CPTSRAQGLEQYF. The chain recombines TRBV15 with TRBJ2-7; the D gene is possibly TRBD1 (5 bases). The CDR3 is made up of 13 amino acids. The V gene's germline CDR1 is LNHNV and CDR2 YYDKDF (reference sequence).

As regards this clonotype: The junction departs from the called germline gene at one end, perhaps through a read error. The CDR3 spells CASSLPTDAQYF. For the CDR3, the DNA is TGTGCCAGCAGTTTACCGACAGATGCGCAGTATTTT. This chain uses TRBV12-3 or TRBV12-4 with TRBJ2-3, with D perhaps matching TRBD1 (5 bases). The CDR3 is 12 residues long.

This clonotype showed up just a few times. V usage is TRBV4-1 and J usage is TRBJ2-1; 9 nucleotides match TRBD2. The CDR3 is 15 residues long. Germline V gene data show CDR1 as MGHRA and CDR2 as YSYEKL. J gave up 8 bases and V 3 bases, and 8 bases lay outside the gene matches. The CDR3 here is CASSQAGTSPDEQFF. Written as DNA, the CDR3 is TGCGCCAGCAGCCAGGCCGGGACTAGCCCGGATGAGCAGTTCTTC.

This clonotype was seen more than once but under ten times. The chain couples TRBV6-2 or TRBV6-3 to TRBJ2-1; D ambiguous. The CDR3 extends over 17 amino acids. The germline V gene has CDR1 MNHEY and CDR2 SVGEGT. Trimming took 5 bases from V and 0 from J, leaving 17 bases between them. The CDR3 sequence is CASSKTPGATSYNEQFF. The CDR3 DNA sequence: TGTGCCAGCAGTAAGACACCCGGAGCTACCTCCTACAATGAGCAGTTCTTC.

V usage is TRBV5-5 and J usage is TRBJ2-4, with TRBD2 matching 10 bases. Near its end, the DNA agrees better with TRBJ2-7, so the J call may be wrong. Per the germline V gene, CDR1 is SGHKS and CDR2 is YYEKEE (reference sequence). CDR3 length equals 15 residues. Here the CDR3 DNA reads TGTGCCAGCAGCTTGGAAACTAGCGGGGTCTACGAGCAGTACTTC. Amino acids: CASSLETSGVYEQYF.

In this sample, this clonotype turned up a few times. The V gene is TRBV4-3, the J gene TRBJ2-5, with 7 bases fitting TRBD1. V lost 1 base to trimming and J lost 0 bases; unmatched junction nucleotides: 2. The CDR3 totals 15 residues. CDR1 LGHNA and CDR2 YSLEER come from the germline V gene. The CDR3 DNA is TGCGCCAGCAGCCAAGGCGACAGGGACCAAGAGACCCAGTACTTC. It yields the protein CASSQGDRDQETQYF.

This chain uses TRBV7-2 with TRBJ1-1; possibly TRBD1 for D (5 bases). This CDR3 is 16 amino acids long. V was clipped by 1 base and J by 5 bases, with 17 bases between them. Per germline, CDR1 SGHTA and CDR2 FQGNSA. The CDR3 nucleotides read TGTGCCAGCAGCTTAGGGCCTTGGGGGAAGGGGACTGAAGCTTTCTTT. Its translation is CASSLGPWGKGTEAFF.

The chain couples TRBV6-1 to TRBJ2-5, with 10 bases matching TRBD2. Looked up from germline, CDR1 is MNHNS and CDR2 is SASEGT. The CDR3 loop spans 16 amino acids. V shed 0 bases and J 2 bases; nucleotides not matched to a gene: 3. The CDR3 loop is CASSEAGLAPQETQYF. CDR3 sequence (DNA): TGTGCCAGCAGTGAAGCGGGACTAGCGCCACAAGAGACCCAGTACTTC.

This clonotype occurred a few times. This rearrangement joins TRBV6-1 to TRBJ2-7; 7 nucleotides match TRBD2. In germline, CDR1 is MNHNS, CDR2 SASEGT. The V segment lost 7 bases and the J segment 5 bases; nucleotides outside the gene matches: 14. The CDR3 consists of 15 residues. CDR3 amino acids: CASILIGGGADEQYF. Written as DNA, the CDR3 is TGTGCCAGCATTCTAATCGGCGGGGGAGCGGACGAGCAGTACTTC.

The chain joins TRBV20-1 to TRBJ2-7, with D perhaps matching TRBD2 (5 bases). This CDR3 region has 15 residues. Germline CDR1 DFQATT, CDR2 SNEGSKA (reference sequence). Trimming cost V 0 bases and J 6 bases, with 18 bases left between them. In DNA, the CDR3 is TGCAGTGCTAGAGATGGCGGGTCCCCCGGTGGCGAGCAGTACTTC. Its translation is CSARDGGSPGGEQYF.

This clonotype occurred a few times. The chain uses TRBV10-3 and TRBJ2-2, with D perhaps assigned TRBD1 or TRBD2 (5 bases each). The V gene's germline CDR1 is ENHRY and CDR2 SYGVKD. V lost 2 bases and J lost 4, with 11 bases in between. This CDR3 is 15 amino acids long. CDR3 coding DNA: TGTGCCATCAGTGAGGCATCGGGGCGCACCGGGGAGCTGTTTTTT. It specifies CAISEASGRTGELFF.

This clonotype has a handful of counts. The CDR3 is CASSPYPGQGSKLYGYTF. Here the CDR3 DNA reads TGCGCCAGCAGCCCCTACCCGGGACAGGGATCCAAACTCTATGGCTACACCTTC. The chain recombines TRBV5-1 with TRBJ1-2, with 9 bases lining up with TRBD1. CDR3 length: 18 amino acids. The germline V gene encodes CDR1 SGHRS and CDR2 YFSETQ. V gave up 4 bases and J gave up 4 bases; unmatched junction bases: 17.